Below, 6 T cell receptor beta chains from the same sample are listed, as sequenced in a study of T-cell reconstitution after alpha-beta-depleted transplantation in children. Preparation of the TCRbeta library involved a method that used unique molecular identifiers. TCRdb fed the PCR reads into MiXCR, producing one record per CDR3 protein. The table shows a few hundred thousand distinct CDR3 sequences, with roughly 13% occurring only once. Source: PBMCs, mostly from graft donor cells, taken 360 days after TCRalphabeta/CD19-depleted stem cell transplant. The receptor source for this set is a male patient between 10 and 17 years old who had a stem cell transplant for acute myeloid leukemia, so the T cells may come from the graft donor.

This clonotype has a handful of counts. The V and J genes are TRBV5-1 and TRBJ2-2, with D possibly being TRBD1 (6 bases). Germline loops: CDR1 SGHRS, CDR2 YFSETQ. Trimming removed 4 bases from V and 6 bases from J, with 13 bases in between. The CDR3 has 14 amino acids. CDR3 amino acids: CASSPGAPPGELFF. DNA of the CDR3: TGCGCCAGCAGCCCAGGGGCCCCTCCCGGGGAGCTGTTTTTT.

This clonotype has a handful of counts. This chain connects TRBV11-2 to TRBJ2-7, with D perhaps being TRBD1 or TRBD2 (6 bases each). V was shortened by 5 bases and J by 1 base, with 21 bases between the two germline ends. The germline V gene encodes CDR1 SGHAT and CDR2 FQNNGV. CDR3 size: 17 residues. DNA for the CDR3: TGTGCCAGCAGCGATTTCACAGGGAGGCCAAAATCCTACGAGCAGTACTTC. Residues: CASSDFTGRPKSYEQYF.

This chain connects TRBV6-5 to TRBJ2-1; D is uncertain. The CDR3 is made up of 17 amino acids. Between the trimmed V and J ends, which lost 1 base and 4 bases, there was a span of 17 bases. The germline CDR1 and CDR2 sequences are MNHEY and SVGAGI. In DNA, the CDR3 is TGTGCCAGCAGTTACTATCTGGCAGGACCTTCTTACAATGAGCAGTTCTTC. Encoded protein: CASSYYLAGPSYNEQFF.

There are a few counts of this clonotype. The J gene is TRBJ2-5, the V gene TRBV7-3; no definite D call. The CDR3 is 13 amino acids. V was trimmed by 4 bases and J by 4 bases, leaving 10 bases between them. The germline gives CDR1 SGHTA, CDR2 FQGTGA. The CDR3 nucleotides are TGTGCCAGCAGCTCAGCCCCGGGAGAGACCCAGTACTTC. Its protein is CASSSAPGETQYF.

V gene TRBV29-1 combines with J gene TRBJ2-7; 11 bases agree with TRBD2. V was clipped by 8 bases and J by 2 bases; unmatched bases: 8. Germline V gives CDR1 SQVTM, CDR2 ANQGSEA. The CDR3 sequence is 14 residues long. CDR3 nucleotide sequence: TGCAGCTTCGGACTAGCGGGCCTACCCTACGAGCAGTACTTC. Its translation: CSFGLAGLPYEQYF.

The genes are TRBV28 and TRBJ2-1; the match to TRBD1 covers 8 bases. Germline V gene data show CDR1 as MDHEN and CDR2 as SYDVKM. V lost 3 bases, J lost 5 bases, and 12 bases stayed unmatched. The CDR3 sequence is 17 residues long. CDR3 amino acids: CASSLVLGAGGNNEQFF. The CDR3 nucleotides read TGTGCCAGCAGTTTGGTCCTAGGAGCAGGGGGCAACAATGAGCAGTTCTTC.